This T cell receptor (beta chain) was found in a study of spatial heterogeneity in lung cancer. Study findings and constraints: Coverage estimated for tumor T cells reached around 7% for alpha chains and about 12% for beta chains. It was found that expanded intratumoral alpha and beta TCR counts tracked tumor mutation counts.

This clonotype was counted at least ten times. Its antigen is undetermined. V dropped 5 bases and J dropped 0 bases, with 13 bases sitting between them. CDR1 and CDR2 (germline): MDHEN, SYDVKM. The CDR3 is 15 amino acids. TCRdb itself ran the 5' RACE reads through MiXCR, one entry per CDR3 protein. There are 15,000 to 20,000 distinct CDR3 sequences in the sample; roughly 7% occur only once, and roughly 20% lies in the top ten. Documented time point: sample taken at primary tumor resection. The specimen comprised lung tumor tissue, sampled at surgery. The clonotype originates from a female donor with early-stage non-small cell lung cancer. The V and J genes are TRBV28 and TRBJ1-1; D remains ambiguous. CDR3 coding DNA: TGTGCCAGCAGTCCCCCCAACAGAATGAACACTGAAGCTTTCTTT. Encoded protein: CASSPPNRMNTEAFF.